Following are 9 T cell receptor beta chains from one sample sequenced in a study of blood T cell repertoires in COVID-19. This table comes from immunoSEQ multiplex PCR, and its TCRdb copy is limited to in-frame clones, with some not included. The sample lists over 110,000 clones, about 80% occurring once. Material: peripheral blood. These receptors were obtained from a man in his 70s who had recovered from COVID-19.

The CDR3 region is CASSLGLTSGQQYF. The CDR3 DNA is TGCGCCAGCAGCTTGGGCTTGACTAGCGGGCAGCAGTACTTC. V gene TRBV5-1 combines with J gene TRBJ2-7, with 10 nucleotides matching TRBD2. This CDR3 region has 14 residues. The germline gives CDR1 SGHRS, CDR2 YFSETQ. V lost 0 bases and J lost 8; bases outside the gene matches: 5.

In its sample, this clone was seen once. The chain has TRBV6-4 and TRBJ2-7; 12 nucleotides line up with TRBD2. This CDR3 is built from 15 residues. Germline-derived CDR1 and CDR2 are MRHNA and SNTAGT. V was pared by 5 bases and J by 0 bases, with 2 bases of the junction left unmatched. The CDR3 sequence is CASSILAGGSYEQYF. CDR3 DNA sequence: TGTGCCAGCAGTATACTAGCGGGAGGCTCCTACGAGCAGTACTTC.

The rearrangement uses TRBV7-9 and TRBJ2-7; 9 bases agree with TRBD1. This CDR3 region has 14 residues. Germline trimming cut 2 bases from V and 7 bases from J; bases unmatched to any gene: 6. Germline V gene data show CDR1 as SEHNR and CDR2 as FQNEAQ (reference sequence). CDR3 sequence reads: CASSLRDRVEEQYF. The CDR3 nucleotides are TGTGCCAGCAGCTTACGGGACAGGGTTGAAGAGCAGTACTTC. The full variable domain, completed using reference TRBV7-9 and TRBJ2-7, is DTGVSQNPRHKITKRGQNVTFRCDPISEHNRLYWYRQTLGQGPEFLTYFQNEAQLEKSRLLSDRFSAERPKGSFSTLEIQRTEQGDSAMYLCASSLRDRVEEQYFGPGTRLTVT.

The rearrangement joins TRBV5-5 to TRBJ1-5; D is ambiguous. This CDR3 region has 17 residues. The V end was cut by 0 bases, the J end by 0 bases, with 13 bases between. Germline V gene data show CDR1 as SGHKS and CDR2 as YYEKEE (reference sequence). CDR3 nucleotide sequence: TGTGCCAGCAGCTTGGCGGTACGGGATTATAGCAATCAGCCCCAGCATTTT. It codes for CASSLAVRDYSNQPQHF.

This rearrangement joins TRBV4-3 to TRBJ1-1; possibly TRBD1 for D (5 bases). This CDR3 is built from 17 residues. Looked up from germline, CDR1 is LGHNA and CDR2 is YSLEER. Between the trimmed V and J ends, which lost 0 bases and 2 bases, there was a span of 16 bases. The CDR3 sequence is CASSQEFSSGFNTEAFF. The CDR3 nucleotides are TGCGCCAGCAGCCAAGAATTCTCGTCAGGGTTCAACACTGAAGCTTTCTTT.

This clone was recorded once. The chain is built from TRBV5-4 and TRBJ2-3; weak D call: TRBD2 (6 bases). Germline CDR1 and CDR2: SGHNT and YYREEE (reference sequence). CDR3 length equals 15 residues. Deletions cut 2 bases from V and 5 bases from J, with 15 bases between. CDR3 residues: CASSFWREEEDTQYF. CDR3 nucleotides: TGTGCCAGCAGCTTCTGGCGGGAAGAGGAAGATACGCAGTATTTT.

The chain carries TRBV6-2 or TRBV6-3 and TRBJ2-7; 7 bases are shared with TRBD2. J gave up 7 bases and V 5 bases, and 8 bases lay outside the gene matches. The CDR3 is 13 amino acids. Germline V gene lookup returns CDR1 MNHEY and CDR2 SVGEGT. The CDR3 bases are TGTGCCAGCAGTAAAACTAGCGCCCGGGAGCAGTACTTC. Translation gives CASSKTSAREQYF.

The chain couples TRBV7-8 to TRBJ2-2; D may be TRBD2 (5 bases). The V end lost 5 bases, the J end lost 4 bases, and 17 bases lay between the germline ends. The V gene's germline CDR1 is SGHVS and CDR2 FQNEAQ. The CDR3 sequence is 16 residues long. The CDR3 protein is CASSVRGGPPTGELFF. In DNA, the CDR3 is TGTGCCAGCAGCGTCCGTGGCGGGCCTCCCACCGGGGAGCTGTTTTTT.

The chain has TRBV27 and TRBJ1-5; D is uncertain. The CDR3 contains 15 residues. The V gene lost 3 bases and the J gene lost 0 bases, with 9 bases spanning the gap. Germline V gene sequence: CDR1 MNHEY, CDR2 SMNVEV (reference sequence). This CDR3 is CASSLAGVSNQPQHF. CDR3 sequence (DNA): TGTGCCAGCAGTTTGGCCGGGGTTAGCAATCAGCCCCAGCATTTT.